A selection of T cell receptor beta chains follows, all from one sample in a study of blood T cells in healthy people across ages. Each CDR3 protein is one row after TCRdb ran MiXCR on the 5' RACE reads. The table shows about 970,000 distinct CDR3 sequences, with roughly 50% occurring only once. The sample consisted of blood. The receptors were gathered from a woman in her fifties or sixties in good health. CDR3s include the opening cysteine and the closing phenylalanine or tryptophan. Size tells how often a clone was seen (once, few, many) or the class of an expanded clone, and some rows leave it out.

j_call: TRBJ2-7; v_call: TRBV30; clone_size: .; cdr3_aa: CAWAQDRGSEQYF
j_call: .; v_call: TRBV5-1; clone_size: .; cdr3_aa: CASSLGGSGPSYEQYF
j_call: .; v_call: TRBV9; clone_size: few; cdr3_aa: CASSALTGGRSGETQYF
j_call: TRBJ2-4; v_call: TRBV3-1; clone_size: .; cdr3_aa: CASTHPGTKNIQYF
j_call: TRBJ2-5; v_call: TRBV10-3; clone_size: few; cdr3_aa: CAIGGTRGPQETQYF
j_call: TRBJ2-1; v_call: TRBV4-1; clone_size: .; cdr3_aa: CAGSPREAGSYNEQFF
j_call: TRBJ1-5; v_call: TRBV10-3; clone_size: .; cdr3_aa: CAISESGLGSQPQHF
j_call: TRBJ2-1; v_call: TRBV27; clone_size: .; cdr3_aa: CASTPGLAGVDEQFF
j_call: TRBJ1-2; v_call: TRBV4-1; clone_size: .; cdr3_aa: CASSQDPRQSYGYTF
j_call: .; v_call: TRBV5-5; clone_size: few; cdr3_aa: CASSLSGGSSEQYF
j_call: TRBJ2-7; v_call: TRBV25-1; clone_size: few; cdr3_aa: CASSGRNEQYF
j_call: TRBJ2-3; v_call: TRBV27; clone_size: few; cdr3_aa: CASSLLGAGGPTDTQYF
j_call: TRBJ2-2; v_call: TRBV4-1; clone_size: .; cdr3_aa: CASSQGTIGTGELFF
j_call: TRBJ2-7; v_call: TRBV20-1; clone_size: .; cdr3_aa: CSAIRIAANYEQYF
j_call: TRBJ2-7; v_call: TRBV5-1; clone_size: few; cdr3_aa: CASSFWAGGPYEQYF
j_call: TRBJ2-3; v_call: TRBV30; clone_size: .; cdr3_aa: CAWKNLRTTDTQYF
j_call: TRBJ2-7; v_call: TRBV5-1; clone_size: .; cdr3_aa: CASRPVVHNVVDGRSSYEQYF
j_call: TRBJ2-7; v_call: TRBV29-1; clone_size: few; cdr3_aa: CSVRTVPYEQYF
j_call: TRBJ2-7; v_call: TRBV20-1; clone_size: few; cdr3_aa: CSARAMAGSYEQYF
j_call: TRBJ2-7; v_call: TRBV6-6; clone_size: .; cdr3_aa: CASSYSGGGTDEQYF
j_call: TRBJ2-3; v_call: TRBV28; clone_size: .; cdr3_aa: CASSLGPPNTDTQYF
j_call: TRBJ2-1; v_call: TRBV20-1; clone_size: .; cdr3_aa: CSAPDRDYNEQFF
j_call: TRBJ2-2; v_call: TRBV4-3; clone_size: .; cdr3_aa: CASSRGSGTTGELFF
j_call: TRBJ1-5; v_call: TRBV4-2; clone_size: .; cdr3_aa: CASSQDWRRDLFNQPQHF
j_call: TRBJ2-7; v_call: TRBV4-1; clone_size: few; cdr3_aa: CASSQDLEAEQYF
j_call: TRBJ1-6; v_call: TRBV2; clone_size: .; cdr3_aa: CASPGTDNSPLHF
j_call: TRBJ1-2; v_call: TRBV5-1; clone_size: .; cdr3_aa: CASSAGASHGIYGYTF
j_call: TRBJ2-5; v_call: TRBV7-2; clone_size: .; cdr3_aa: CASSLAFDQDTQYF
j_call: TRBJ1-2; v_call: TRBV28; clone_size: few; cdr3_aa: CASSVTLNYGYTF
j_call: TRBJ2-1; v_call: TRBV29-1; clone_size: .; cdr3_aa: CSVVNRYYNEQFF
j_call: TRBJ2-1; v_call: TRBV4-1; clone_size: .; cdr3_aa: CASSQVSWLAGGPNEQFF
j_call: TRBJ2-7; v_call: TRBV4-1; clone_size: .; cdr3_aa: CASRPQGTYEQYF